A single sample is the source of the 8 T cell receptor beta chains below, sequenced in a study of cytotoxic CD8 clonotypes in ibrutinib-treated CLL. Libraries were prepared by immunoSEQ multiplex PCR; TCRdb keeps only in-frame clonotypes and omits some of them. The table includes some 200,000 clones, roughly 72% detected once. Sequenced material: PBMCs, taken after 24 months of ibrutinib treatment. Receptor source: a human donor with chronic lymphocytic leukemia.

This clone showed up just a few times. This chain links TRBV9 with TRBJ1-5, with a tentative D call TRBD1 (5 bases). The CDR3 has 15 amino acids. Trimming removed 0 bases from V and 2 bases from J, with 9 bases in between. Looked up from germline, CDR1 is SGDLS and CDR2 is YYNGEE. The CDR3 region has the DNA TGTGCCAGCAGCGTAGGGGGGTCGGGCAATCAGCCCCAGCATTTT. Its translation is CASSVGGSGNQPQHF. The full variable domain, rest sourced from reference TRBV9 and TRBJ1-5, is DSGVTQTPKHLITATGQRVTLRCSPRSGDLSVYWYQQSLDQGLQFLIQYYNGEERAKGNILERFSAQQFPDLHSELNLSSLELGDSALYFCASSVGGSGNQPQHFGDGTRLSIL.

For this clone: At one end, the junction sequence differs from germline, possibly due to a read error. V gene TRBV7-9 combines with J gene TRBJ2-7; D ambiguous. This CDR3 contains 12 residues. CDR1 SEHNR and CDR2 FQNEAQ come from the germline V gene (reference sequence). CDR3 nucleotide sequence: TGTGCCAGCAGCTGGGCAAGCTACGAGCGGTACTTC. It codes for CASSWASYERYF.

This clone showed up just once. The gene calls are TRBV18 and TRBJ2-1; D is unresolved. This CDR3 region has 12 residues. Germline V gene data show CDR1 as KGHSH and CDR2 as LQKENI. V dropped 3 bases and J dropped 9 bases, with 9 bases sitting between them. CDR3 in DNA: TGTGCCAGCTCACCCGTGTTGGGTGAGCAGTTCTTC. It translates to CASSPVLGEQFF.

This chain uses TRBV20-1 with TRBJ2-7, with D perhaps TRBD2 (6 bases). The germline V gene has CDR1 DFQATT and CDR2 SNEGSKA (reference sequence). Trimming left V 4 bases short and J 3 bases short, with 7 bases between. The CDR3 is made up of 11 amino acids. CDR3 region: CSAKGGYEQYF. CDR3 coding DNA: TGCAGTGCTAAGGGAGGCTACGAGCAGTACTTC.

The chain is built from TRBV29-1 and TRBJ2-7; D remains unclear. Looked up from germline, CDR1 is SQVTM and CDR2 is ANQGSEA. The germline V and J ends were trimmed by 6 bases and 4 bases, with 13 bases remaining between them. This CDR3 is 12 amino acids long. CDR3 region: CSVTVPGYEQYF. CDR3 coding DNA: TGCAGCGTGACCGTGCCCGGGTACGAGCAGTACTTC.

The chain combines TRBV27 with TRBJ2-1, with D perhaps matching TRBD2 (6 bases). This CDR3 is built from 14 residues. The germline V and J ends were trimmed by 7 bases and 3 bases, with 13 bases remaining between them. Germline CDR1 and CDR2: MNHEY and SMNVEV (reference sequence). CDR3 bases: TGTGCCAGCACCTCCATTAGCGGCTACAATGAGCAGTTCTTC. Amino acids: CASTSISGYNEQFF.

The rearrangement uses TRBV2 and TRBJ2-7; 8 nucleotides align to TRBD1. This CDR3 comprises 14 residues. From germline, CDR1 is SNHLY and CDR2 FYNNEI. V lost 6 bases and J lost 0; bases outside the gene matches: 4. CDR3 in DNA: TGTGCCAGCAGCAGGACAGGGAGCTCCTACGAGCAGTACTTC. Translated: CASSRTGSSYEQYF. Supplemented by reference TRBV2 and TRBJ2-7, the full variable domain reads EPEVTQTPSHQVTQMGQEVILRCVPISNHLYFYWYRQILGQKVEFLVSFYNNEISEKSEIFDDQFSVERPDGSNFTLKIRSTKLEDSAMYFCASSRTGSSYEQYFGPGTRLTVT.

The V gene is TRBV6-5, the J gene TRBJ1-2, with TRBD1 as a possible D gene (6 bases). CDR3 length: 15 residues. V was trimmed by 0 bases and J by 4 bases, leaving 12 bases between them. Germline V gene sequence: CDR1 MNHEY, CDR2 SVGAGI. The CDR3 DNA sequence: TGTGCCAGCAGTTACTCGGGGGCAACGGGCTATGGCTACACCTTC. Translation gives CASSYSGATGYGYTF.